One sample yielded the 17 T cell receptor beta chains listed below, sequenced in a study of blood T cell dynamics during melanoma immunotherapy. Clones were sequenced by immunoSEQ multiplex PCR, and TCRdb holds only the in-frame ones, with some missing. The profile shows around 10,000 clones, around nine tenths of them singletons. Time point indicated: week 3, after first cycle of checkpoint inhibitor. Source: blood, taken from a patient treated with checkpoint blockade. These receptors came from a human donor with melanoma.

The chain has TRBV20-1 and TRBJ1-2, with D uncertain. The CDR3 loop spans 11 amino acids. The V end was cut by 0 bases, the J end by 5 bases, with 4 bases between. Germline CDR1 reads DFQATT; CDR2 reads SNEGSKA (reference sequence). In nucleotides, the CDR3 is TGCAGTGCTAGAGACCCGTATGGCTACACCTTC. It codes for CSARDPYGYTF.

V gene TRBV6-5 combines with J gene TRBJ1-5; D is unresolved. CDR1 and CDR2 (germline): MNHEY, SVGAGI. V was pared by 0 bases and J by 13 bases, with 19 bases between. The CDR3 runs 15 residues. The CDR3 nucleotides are TGTGCCAGCAGTTACTCGAAGGCAGCCCCCCGTGGGCAGCATTTT. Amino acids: CASSYSKAAPRGQHF.

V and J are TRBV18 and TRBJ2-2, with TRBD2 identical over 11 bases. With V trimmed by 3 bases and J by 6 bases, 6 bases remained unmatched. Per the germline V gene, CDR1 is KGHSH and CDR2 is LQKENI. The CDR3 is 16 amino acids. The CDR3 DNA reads TGTGCCAGCTCACCGGCCACTAGCGGGAGTCCCGGGGAGCTGTTTTTT. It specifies CASSPATSGSPGELFF.

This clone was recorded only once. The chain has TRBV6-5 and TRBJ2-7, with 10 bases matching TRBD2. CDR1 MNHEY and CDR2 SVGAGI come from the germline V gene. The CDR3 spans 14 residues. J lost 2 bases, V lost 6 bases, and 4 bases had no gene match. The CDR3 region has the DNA TGTGCCAGCAGACGGACTAGCGGAACCTACGAGCAGTACTTC. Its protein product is CASRRTSGTYEQYF.

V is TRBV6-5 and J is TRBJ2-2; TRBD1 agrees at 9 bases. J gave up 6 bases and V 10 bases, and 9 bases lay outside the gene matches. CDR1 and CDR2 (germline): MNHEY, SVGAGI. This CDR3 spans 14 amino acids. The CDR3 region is CATAGTGIPGELFF. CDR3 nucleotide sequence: TGTGCCACAGCCGGGACAGGGATTCCCGGGGAGCTGTTTTTT.

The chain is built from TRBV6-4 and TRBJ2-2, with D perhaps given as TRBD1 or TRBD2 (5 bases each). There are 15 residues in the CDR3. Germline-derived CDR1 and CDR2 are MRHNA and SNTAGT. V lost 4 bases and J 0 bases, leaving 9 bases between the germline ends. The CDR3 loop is CASSVEGSNTGELFF. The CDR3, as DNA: TGTGCCAGCAGTGTAGAGGGGTCGAACACCGGGGAGCTGTTTTTT.

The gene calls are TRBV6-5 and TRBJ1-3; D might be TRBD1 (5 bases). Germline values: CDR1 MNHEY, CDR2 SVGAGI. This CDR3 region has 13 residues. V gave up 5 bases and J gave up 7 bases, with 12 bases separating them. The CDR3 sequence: CASSEPRGNTIYF. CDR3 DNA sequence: TGTGCCAGCAGTGAACCCCGGGGGAACACCATATATTTT.

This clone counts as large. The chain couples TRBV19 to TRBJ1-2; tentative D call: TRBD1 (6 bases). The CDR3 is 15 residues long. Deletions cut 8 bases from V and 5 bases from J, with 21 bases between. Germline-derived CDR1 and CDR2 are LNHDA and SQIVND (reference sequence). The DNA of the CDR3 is TGTGCCAGTTTCAAACCAGAACAGGGAGTATATGGCTACACCTTC. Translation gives CASFKPEQGVYGYTF.

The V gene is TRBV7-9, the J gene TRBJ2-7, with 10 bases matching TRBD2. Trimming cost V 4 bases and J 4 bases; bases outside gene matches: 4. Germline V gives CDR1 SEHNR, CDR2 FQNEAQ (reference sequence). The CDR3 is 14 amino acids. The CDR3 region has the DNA TGTGCCAGCAGCTCACTAGCGGGATGGTACGAGCAGTACTTC. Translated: CASSSLAGWYEQYF.

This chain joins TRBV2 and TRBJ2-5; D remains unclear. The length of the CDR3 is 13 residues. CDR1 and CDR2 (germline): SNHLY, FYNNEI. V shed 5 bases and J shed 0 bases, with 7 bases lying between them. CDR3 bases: TGTGCCAGCAGTTTGGGCTACCAAGAGACCCAGTACTTC. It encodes CASSLGYQETQYF.

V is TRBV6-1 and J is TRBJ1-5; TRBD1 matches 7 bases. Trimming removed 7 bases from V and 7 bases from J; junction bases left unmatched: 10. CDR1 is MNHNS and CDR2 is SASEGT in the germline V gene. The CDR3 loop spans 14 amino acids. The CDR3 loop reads CASTPTGLPQPQHF. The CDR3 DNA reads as TGTGCCAGCACCCCGACAGGGCTTCCCCAGCCCCAGCATTTT.

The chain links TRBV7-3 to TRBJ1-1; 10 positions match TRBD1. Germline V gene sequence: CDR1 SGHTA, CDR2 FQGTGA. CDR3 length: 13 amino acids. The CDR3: CTTGQGMNTEAFF. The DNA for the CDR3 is TGTACCACGGGACAGGGGATGAACACTGAAGCTTTCTTT.

For the CDR3, the DNA is TGTGCCAGCAATCGGGGCGCAAAAAACATTCAGTACTTC. Protein product: CASNRGAKNIQYF. The rearrangement uses TRBV28 and TRBJ2-4; D might be TRBD1 or TRBD2, each matching 5 bases. Trimming shortened V by 7 bases and J by 4 bases, and 11 bases separated the two germline ends. Germline-derived CDR1 and CDR2 are MDHEN and SYDVKM. This CDR3 has 13 amino acids.

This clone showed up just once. In nucleotides, the CDR3 is TGTGCCAGCAGCCTCCCCGGCGGGGCAGATACGCAGTATTTT. The encoded protein is CASSLPGGADTQYF. The chain uses TRBV16 and TRBJ2-3; possible D gene TRBD2, 6 bases. Trimming removed 4 bases at V and 4 bases at J, with 12 bases between. Germline CDR1 is KGHSY and CDR2 is FQNENV. This CDR3 contains 14 residues.

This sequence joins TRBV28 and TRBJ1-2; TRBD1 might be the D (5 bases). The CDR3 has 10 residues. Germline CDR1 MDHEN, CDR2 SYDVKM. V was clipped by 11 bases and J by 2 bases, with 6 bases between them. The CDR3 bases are TGTGCCGCAGGGAACTATGGCTACACCTTC. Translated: CAAGNYGYTF.

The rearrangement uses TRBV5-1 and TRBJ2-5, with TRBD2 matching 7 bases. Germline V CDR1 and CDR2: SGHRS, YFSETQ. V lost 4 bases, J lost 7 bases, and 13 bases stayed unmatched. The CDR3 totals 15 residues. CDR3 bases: TGCGCCAGCAGCCTCCAGCTGGGAGGGCCGGGGACCCAGTACTTC. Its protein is CASSLQLGGPGTQYF.

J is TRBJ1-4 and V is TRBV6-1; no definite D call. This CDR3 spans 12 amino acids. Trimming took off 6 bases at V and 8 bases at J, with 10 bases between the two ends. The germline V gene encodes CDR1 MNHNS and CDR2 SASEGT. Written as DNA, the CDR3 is TGTGCCAGCAGCGGACCGACCGAAAAACTGTTTTTT. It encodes CASSGPTEKLFF.